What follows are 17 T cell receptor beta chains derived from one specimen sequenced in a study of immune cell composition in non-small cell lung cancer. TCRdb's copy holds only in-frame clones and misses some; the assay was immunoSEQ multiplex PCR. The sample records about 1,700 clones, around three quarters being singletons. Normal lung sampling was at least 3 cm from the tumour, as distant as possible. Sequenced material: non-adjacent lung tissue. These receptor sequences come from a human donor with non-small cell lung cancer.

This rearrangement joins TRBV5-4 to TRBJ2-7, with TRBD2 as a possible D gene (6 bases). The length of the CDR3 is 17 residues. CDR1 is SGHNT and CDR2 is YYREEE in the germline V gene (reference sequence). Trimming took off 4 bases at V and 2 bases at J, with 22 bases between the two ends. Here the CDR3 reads CASSQDEGRLFPYEQYF. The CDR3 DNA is TGTGCCAGCAGCCAAGACGAAGGGAGGTTATTCCCCTACGAGCAGTACTTC.

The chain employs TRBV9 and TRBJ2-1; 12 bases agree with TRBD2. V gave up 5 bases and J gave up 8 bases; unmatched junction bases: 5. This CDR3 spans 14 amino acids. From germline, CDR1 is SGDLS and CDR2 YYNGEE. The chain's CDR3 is CASSLAGGRDEQFF. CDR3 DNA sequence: TGTGCCAGCAGTCTAGCGGGAGGGCGGGATGAGCAGTTCTTC.

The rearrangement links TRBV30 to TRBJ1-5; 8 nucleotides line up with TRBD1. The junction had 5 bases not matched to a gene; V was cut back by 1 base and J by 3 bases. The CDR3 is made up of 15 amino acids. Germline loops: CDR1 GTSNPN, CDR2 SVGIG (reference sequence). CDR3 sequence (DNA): TGTGCCTGGAGTGAATTGACAGGGGACAATCAGCCCCAGCATTTT. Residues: CAWSELTGDNQPQHF.

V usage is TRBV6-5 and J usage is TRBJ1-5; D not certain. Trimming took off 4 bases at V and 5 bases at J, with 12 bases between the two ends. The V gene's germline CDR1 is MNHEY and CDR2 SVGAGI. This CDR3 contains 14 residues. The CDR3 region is CASSSDISHQPQHF. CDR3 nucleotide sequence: TGTGCCAGCAGTTCCGACATTTCTCATCAGCCCCAGCATTTT.

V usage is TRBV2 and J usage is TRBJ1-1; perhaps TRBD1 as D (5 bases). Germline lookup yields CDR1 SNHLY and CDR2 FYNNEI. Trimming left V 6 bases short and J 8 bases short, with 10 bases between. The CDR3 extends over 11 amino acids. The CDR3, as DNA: TGTGCCAGCAGCTATGACAGCGAAGCTTTCTTT. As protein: CASSYDSEAFF.

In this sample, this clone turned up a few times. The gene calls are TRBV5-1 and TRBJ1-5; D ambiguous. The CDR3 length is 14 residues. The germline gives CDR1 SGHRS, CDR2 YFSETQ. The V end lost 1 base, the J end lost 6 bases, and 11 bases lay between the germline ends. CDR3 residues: CASSLFAGTQPQHF. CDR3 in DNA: TGCGCCAGCAGCTTGTTCGCGGGAACTCAGCCCCAGCATTTT.

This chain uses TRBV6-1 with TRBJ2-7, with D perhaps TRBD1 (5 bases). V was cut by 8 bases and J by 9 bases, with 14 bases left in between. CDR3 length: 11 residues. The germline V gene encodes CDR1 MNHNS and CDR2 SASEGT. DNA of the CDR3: TGTGCCAGCGGAGACAGTTGGGGGCAGTACTTC. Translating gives CASGDSWGQYF.

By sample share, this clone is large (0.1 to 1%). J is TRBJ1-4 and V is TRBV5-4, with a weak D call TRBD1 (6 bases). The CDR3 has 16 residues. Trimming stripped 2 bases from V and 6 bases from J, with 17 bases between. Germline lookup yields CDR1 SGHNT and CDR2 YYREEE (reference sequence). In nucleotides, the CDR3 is TGTGCCAGCAGCTTTGGGGGGGCTAGCGAAGATGAAAAACTGTTTTTT. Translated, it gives CASSFGGASEDEKLFF.

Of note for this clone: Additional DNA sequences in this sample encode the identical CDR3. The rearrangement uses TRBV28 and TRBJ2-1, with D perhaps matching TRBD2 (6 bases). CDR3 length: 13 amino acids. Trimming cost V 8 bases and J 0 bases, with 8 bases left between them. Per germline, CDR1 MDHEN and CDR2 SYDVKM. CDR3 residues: CASGGGSYNEQFF. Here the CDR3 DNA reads TGTGCCAGCGGGGGAGGCTCCTACAATGAGCAGTTCTTC.

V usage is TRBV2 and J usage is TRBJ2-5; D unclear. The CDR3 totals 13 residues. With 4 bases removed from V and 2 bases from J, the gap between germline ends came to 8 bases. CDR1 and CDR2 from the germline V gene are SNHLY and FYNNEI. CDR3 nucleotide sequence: TGTGCCAGCAGTGTATTAGTGCAAGAGACCCAGTACTTC. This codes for CASSVLVQETQYF.

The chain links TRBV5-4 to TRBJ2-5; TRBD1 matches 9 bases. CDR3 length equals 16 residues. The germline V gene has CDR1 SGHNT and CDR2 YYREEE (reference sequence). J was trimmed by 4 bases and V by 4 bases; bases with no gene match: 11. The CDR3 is CASSTGQGRHSETQYF. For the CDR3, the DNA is TGTGCCAGCAGCACCGGACAGGGGCGGCATTCAGAGACCCAGTACTTC.

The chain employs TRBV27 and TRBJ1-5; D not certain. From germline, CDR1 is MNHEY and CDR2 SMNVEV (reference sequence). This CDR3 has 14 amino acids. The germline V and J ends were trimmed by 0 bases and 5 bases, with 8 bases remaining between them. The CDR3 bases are TGTGCCAGCAGTTTATCCGACTCTGATCAGCCCCAGCATTTT. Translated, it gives CASSLSDSDQPQHF.

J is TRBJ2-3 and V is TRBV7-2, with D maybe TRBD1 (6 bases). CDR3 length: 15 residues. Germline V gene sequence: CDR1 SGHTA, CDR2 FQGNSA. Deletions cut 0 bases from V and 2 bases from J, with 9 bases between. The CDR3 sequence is CASSLAHRATDTQYF. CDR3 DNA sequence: TGTGCCAGCAGCTTAGCCCACAGGGCCACAGATACGCAGTATTTT.

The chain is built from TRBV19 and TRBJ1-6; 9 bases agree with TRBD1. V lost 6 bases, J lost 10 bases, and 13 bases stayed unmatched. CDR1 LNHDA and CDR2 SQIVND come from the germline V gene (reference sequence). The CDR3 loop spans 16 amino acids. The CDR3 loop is CASRTSTGGPRSPLHF. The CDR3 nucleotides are TGTGCCAGTAGAACCTCTACAGGGGGCCCTAGATCACCCCTCCACTTT.

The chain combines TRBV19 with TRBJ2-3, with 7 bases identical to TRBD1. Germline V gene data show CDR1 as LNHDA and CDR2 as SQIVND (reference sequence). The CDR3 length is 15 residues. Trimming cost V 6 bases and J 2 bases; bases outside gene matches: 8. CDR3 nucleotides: TGTGCCAGTAGCGCCGGGACAGTCCTCACAGATACGCAGTATTTT. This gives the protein CASSAGTVLTDTQYF.

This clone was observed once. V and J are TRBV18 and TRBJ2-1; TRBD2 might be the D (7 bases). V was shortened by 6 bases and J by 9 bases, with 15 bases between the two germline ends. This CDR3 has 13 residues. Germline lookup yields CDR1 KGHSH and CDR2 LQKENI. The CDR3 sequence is CASSPGGLGEQFF. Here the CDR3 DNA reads TGTGCCAGCTCCCCCGGGGGGCTGGGTGAGCAGTTCTTC.

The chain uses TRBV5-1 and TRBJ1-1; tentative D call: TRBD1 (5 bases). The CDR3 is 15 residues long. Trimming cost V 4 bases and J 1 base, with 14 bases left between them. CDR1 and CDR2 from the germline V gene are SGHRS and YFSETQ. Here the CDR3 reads CASSQSLGENTEAFF. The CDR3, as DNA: TGCGCCAGCAGCCAATCGCTAGGGGAGAACACTGAAGCTTTCTTT.